One sample yielded the 3 T cell receptor beta chains listed below, sequenced in a study of T-cell reconstitution after alpha-beta-depleted transplantation in children. TCRbeta library preparation incorporated unique molecular identifiers. TCRdb redid the calling of the PCR reads with MiXCR, one entry per CDR3 protein. The sample shows 480,000 or so distinct CDR3 sequences, 10% to 13% of them seen only once. This specimen was PBMCs, taken before TCRalphabeta/CD19-depleted stem cell transplant. The receptors derive from a child younger than 10 with inherited bone marrow failure, due to receive a stem cell transplant.

The V gene is TRBV12-3 or TRBV12-4, the J gene TRBJ1-2, with a weak D call TRBD1 (5 bases). The CDR3 extends over 13 amino acids. Deletions cut 5 bases from V and 4 bases from J, with 11 bases between. The DNA of the CDR3 is TGTGCCAGCAGTCCCCAGGGCGGCTATGGCTACACCTTC. Translation gives CASSPQGGYGYTF.

In its sample, this clonotype was seen once. At one end, the junction sequence differs from germline, possibly due to a read error. This CDR3 is CGSKGQGYTPLHF. The DNA for the CDR3 is TGTGGCAGCAAGGGACAGGGGTATACACCCCTCCACTTT. The rearrangement joins TRBV6-1 to TRBJ1-6; the match to TRBD1 covers 10 bases. Germline values: CDR1 MNHNS, CDR2 SASEGT. The CDR3 is 13 amino acids.

This clonotype came up many times. The J gene is TRBJ2-1, the V gene TRBV4-3, with D uncertain. CDR3 length: 15 residues. Looked up from germline, CDR1 is LGHNA and CDR2 is YSLEER. The V end lost 2 bases, the J end lost 0 bases, and 8 bases lay between the germline ends. The CDR3 DNA follows: TGCGCCAGCAGCCAATCTTCCAGCTCCTACAATGAGCAGTTCTTC. Translation gives CASSQSSSSYNEQFF.